This TCR beta chain derives from a study of blood T cell repertoires in COVID-19. Sequenced by immunoSEQ multiplex PCR; TCRdb stores in-frame clones only, minus some. Of some 120,000 clones detected, more than 80% appear once; the ten largest clones hold less than 3.5%. Sequenced material: peripheral blood. The sequence came from a woman over 75 with COVID-19, enrolled during active disease.

The CDR3 DNA sequence: TGTGCCAGCAGTTTAGACAGGTCCAACTATGGCTACACCTTC. Translated, it gives CASSLDRSNYGYTF. The chain joins TRBV27 to TRBJ1-2, with a possible D match to TRBD1 (6 bases). Germline CDR1 reads MNHEY; CDR2 reads SMNVEV (reference sequence). Trimming pared 2 bases from V and 2 bases from J, leaving 9 bases between. This CDR3 is built from 14 residues.